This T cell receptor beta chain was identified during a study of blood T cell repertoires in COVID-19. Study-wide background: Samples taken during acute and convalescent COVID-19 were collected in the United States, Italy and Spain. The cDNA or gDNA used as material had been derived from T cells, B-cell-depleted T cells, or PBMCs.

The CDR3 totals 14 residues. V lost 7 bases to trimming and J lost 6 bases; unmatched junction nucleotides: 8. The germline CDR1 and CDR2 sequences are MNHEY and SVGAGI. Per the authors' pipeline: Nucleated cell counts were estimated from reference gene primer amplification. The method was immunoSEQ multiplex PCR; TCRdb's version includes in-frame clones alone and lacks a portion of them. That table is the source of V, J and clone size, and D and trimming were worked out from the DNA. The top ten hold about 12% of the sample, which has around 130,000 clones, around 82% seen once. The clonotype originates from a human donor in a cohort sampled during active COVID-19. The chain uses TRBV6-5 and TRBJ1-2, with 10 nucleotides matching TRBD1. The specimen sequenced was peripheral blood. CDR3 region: CASTVDRGRDGYTF. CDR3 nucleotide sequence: TGTGCCAGCACTGTGGACAGGGGGAGAGATGGCTACACCTTC.